This entry features one T cell receptor beta chain sequence. Its antigen is undetermined. There are 13 residues in the CDR3. The sample comes from a study of post-analysis software for immune sequencing data. Libraries were made from TCR beta cDNA, and they carried unique molecular identifiers. In TCRdb, the PCR reads were re-called with MiXCR into one record per CDR3 protein. The profile shows 650,000 to 900,000 distinct CDR3 sequences, approximately 44% of them singletons. Study-wide points: There was significantly lower normalized Chao1 diversity in multiple sclerosis patients than in controls. Patients had higher frequencies than controls of about five TRBV segments, including TRBV5-6, TRBV5-1 and TRBV20-1.

The clonotype originates from a girl aged 10-17 years with multiple sclerosis. The chain links TRBV12-3 or TRBV12-4 to TRBJ2-7; TRBD1 agrees at 7 bases. The DNA end lines up better with TRBJ2-5; the J call may be wrong. The sample taken for sequencing was blood. CDR3 region: CASRLRGLETQYF. CDR3 coding DNA: TGTGCCAGCAGGCTCAGGGGGTTGGAGACCCAGTACTTC.